The TCR beta chain described here comes from a study of shared clonotypes between healthy human individuals. Study observations and caveats: Among donors, the sharing of clonotypes was expected to be influenced by sequencing depth.

This CDR3 is built from 15 residues. The V end was cut by 5 bases, the J end by 1 base, with 14 bases between. Germline CDR1 SEHNR, CDR2 FQNEAQ (reference sequence). Turning to this clone: Its antigen is not identified.

TCRdb's table, derived via immunoSEQ multiplex PCR, lists solely in-frame clones and lacks some. The sample consists of about 120,000 clones, around 65% of them appearing once. This TCR derives from a woman aged 25 to 39 in good health. The chain is built from TRBV7-9 and TRBJ1-2, with TRBD1 as a possible D gene (5 bases). The specimen was memory CD8+ T cells sorted from blood. The subset is: CD45RO+ cells pooled with CCR7-negative TemRA cells. This CDR3 reads CASSQESGNNYGYTF. The DNA of the CDR3 is TGTGCCAGCAGCCAAGAATCAGGGAATAACTATGGCTACACCTTC. Variable domain in full (rest from reference TRBV7-9 and TRBJ1-2): DTGVSQNPRHKITKRGQNVTFRCDPISEHNRLYWYRQTLGQGPEFLTYFQNEAQLEKSRLLSDRFSAERPKGSFSTLEIQRTEQGDSAMYLCASSQESGNNYGYTFGSGTRLTVV.